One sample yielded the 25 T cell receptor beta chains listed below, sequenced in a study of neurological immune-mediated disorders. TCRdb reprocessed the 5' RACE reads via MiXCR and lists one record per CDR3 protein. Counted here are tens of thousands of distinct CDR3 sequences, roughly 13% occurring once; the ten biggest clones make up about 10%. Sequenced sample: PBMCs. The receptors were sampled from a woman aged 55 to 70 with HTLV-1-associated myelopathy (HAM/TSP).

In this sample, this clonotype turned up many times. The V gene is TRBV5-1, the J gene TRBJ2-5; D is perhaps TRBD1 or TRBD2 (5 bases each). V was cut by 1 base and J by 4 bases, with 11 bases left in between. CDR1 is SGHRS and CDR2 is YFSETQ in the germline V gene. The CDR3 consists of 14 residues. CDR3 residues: CASSLIQGRETQYF. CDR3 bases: TGCGCCAGCAGCTTGATCCAGGGACGAGAGACCCAGTACTTC.

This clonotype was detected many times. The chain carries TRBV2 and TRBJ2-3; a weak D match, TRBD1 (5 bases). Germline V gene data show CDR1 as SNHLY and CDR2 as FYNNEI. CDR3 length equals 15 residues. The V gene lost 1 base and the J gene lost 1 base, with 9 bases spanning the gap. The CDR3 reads CASSEGGLGTDTQYF. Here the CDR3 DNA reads TGTGCCAGCAGTGAAGGGGGCCTAGGCACAGATACGCAGTATTTT.

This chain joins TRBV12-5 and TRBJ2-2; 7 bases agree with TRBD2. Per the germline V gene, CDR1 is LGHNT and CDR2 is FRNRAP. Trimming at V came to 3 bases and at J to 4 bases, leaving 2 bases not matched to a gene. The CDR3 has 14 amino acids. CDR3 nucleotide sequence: TGTGCTAGTGGTTTAGGGGAGGGCACCGGGGAGCTGTTTTTT. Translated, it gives CASGLGEGTGELFF.

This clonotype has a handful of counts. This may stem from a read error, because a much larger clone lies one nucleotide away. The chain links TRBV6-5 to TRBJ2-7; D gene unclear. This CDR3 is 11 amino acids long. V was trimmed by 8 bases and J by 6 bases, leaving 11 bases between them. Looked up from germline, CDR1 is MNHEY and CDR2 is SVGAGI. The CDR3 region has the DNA TGTGCCAGCGGAAGGTGTGGCGAGCAGTACTTC. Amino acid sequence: CASGRCGEQYF.

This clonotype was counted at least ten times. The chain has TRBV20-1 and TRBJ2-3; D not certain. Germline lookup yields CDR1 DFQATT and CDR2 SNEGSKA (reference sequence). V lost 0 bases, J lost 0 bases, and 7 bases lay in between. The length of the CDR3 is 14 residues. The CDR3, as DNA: TGCAGTGCTAGAGAGTCGTGGAGCACAGATACGCAGTATTTT. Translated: CSARESWSTDTQYF.

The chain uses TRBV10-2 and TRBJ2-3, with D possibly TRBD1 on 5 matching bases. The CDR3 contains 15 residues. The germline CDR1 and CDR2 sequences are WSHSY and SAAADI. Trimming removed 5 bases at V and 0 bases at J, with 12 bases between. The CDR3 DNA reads TGCGCCAGCAGTTTGACAGACTTTAGCACAGATACGCAGTATTTT. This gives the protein CASSLTDFSTDTQYF.

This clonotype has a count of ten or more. The CDR3 spells CATSRGVSRDNEQFF. The CDR3 DNA follows: TGTGCCACCAGCCGGGGGGTTTCTAGGGACAATGAGCAGTTCTTC. V is TRBV15 and J is TRBJ2-1, with 7 bases matching TRBD2. CDR1 LNHNV and CDR2 YYDKDF come from the germline V gene (reference sequence). With 5 bases clipped from V and 5 bases from J, the junction kept 9 bases outside the gene matches. The CDR3 has 15 residues. Drawing the rest from reference TRBV15 and TRBJ2-1, the complete variable domain is DAMVIQNPRYQVTQFGKPVTLSCSQTLNHNVMYWYQQKSSQAPKLLFHYYDKDFNNEADTPDNFQSRRPNTSFCFLDIRSPGLGDTAMYLCATSRGVSRDNEQFFGPGTRLTVL.

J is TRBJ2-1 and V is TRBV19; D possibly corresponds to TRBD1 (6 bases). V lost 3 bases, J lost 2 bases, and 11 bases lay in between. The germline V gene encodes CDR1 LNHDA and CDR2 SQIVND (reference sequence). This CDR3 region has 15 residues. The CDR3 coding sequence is TGTGCCAGTAGTATGGAAGGGGGTCCCTACAATGAGCAGTTCTTC. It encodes CASSMEGGPYNEQFF.

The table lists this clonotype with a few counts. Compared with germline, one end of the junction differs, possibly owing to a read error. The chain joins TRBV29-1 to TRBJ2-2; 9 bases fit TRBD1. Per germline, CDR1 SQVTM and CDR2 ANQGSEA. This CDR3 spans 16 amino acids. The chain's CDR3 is CSVLFNRGHDTVELFF. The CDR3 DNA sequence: TGCAGCGTCCTGTTTAACAGGGGGCATGACACCGTGGAGCTGTTTTTT.

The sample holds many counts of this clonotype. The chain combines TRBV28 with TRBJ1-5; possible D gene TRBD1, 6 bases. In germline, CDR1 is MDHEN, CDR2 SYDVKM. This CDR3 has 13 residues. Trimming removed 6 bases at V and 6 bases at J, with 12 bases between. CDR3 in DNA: TGTGCCAGCAGCCAGGACAGTAGTCAGCCCCAGCATTTT. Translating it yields CASSQDSSQPQHF.

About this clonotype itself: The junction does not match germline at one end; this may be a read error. The CDR3 region is CACRQELAGGGELFF. DNA for the CDR3: TGTGCCTGCAGGCAAGAACTAGCGGGAGGCGGGGAGCTGTTTTTT. V gene TRBV4-2 combines with J gene TRBJ2-2, with 12 bases that match TRBD2. The germline V gene encodes CDR1 LGHNA and CDR2 YNFKEQ. CDR3 size: 15 residues.

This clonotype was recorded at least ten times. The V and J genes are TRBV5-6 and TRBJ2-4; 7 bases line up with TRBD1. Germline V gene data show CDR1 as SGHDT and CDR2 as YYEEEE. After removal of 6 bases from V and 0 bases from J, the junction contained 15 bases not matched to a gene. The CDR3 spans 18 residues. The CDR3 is CASMTFRTGQVAKNIQYF. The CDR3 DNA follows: TGTGCCAGCATGACTTTTCGGACAGGACAAGTAGCCAAAAACATTCAGTACTTC.

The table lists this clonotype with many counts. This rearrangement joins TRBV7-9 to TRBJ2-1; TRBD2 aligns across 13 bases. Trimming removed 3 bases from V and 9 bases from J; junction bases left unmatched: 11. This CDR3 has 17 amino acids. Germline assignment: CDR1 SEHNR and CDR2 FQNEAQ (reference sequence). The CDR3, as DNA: TGTGCCAGCAGCTTCCCCCCGGGACTAGCGGGAAGGGGTGAGCAGTTCTTC. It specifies CASSFPPGLAGRGEQFF.

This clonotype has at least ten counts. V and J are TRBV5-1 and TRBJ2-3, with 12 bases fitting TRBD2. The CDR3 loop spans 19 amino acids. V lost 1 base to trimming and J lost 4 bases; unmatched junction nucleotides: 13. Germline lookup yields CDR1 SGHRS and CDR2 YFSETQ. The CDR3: CASSLYPPLAGGPPDTQYF. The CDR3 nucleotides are TGCGCCAGCAGCTTGTACCCCCCCCTAGCGGGAGGGCCTCCAGATACGCAGTATTTT.

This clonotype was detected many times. CDR3 sequence: CSGYHEGAEGANVLTF. In DNA, the CDR3 is TGCAGCGGATACCATGAGGGGGCGGAAGGGGCCAACGTCCTGACTTTC. The J gene is TRBJ2-6, the V gene TRBV29-1; 7 nucleotides align to TRBD1. Trimming cost V 7 bases and J 4 bases; bases outside gene matches: 13. The CDR3 runs to 16 residues. The germline V gene has CDR1 SQVTM and CDR2 ANQGSEA.

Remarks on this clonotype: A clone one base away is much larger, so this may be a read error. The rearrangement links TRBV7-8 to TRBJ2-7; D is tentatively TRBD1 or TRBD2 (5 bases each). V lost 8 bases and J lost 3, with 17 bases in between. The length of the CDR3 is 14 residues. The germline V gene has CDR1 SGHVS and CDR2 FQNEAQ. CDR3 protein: CASRRGTKYYEQYF. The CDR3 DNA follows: TGTGCCAGCCGAAGAGGGACGAAGTACTACGAGCAGTACTTC.

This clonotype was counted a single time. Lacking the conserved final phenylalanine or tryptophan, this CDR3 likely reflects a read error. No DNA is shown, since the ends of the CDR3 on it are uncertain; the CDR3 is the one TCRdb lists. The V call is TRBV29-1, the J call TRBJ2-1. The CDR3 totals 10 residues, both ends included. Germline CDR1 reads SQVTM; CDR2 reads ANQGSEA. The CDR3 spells CSVEVGEQVL.

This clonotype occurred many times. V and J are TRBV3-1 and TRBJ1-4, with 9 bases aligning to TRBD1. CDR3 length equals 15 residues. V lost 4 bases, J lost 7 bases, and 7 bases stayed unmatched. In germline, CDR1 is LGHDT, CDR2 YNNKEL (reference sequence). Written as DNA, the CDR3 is TGTGCCAGCAGCCCCGCCGGGACAGGGCGTGAAAAACTGTTTTTT. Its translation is CASSPAGTGREKLFF.

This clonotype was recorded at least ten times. This CDR3 is CSAKKAGDEQYF. CDR3 in DNA: TGCAGTGCAAAAAAGGCTGGGGACGAGCAGTACTTC. This sequence joins TRBV20-1 and TRBJ2-7, with unresolved D. Trimming shortened V by 6 bases and J by 5 bases, and 14 bases separated the two germline ends. The CDR3 runs 12 residues. The germline V gene has CDR1 DFQATT and CDR2 SNEGSKA (reference sequence).

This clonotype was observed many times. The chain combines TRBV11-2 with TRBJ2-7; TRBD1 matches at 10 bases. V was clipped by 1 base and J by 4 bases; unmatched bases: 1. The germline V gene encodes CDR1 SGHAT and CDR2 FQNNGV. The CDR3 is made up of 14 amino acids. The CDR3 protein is CASSLGQGAYEQYF. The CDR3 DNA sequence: TGTGCCAGCAGCTTAGGACAGGGGGCTTACGAGCAGTACTTC.

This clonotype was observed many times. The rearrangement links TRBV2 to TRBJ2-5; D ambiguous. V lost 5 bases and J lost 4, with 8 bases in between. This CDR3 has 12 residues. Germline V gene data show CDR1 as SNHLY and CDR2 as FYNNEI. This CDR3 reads CASSLLRETQYF. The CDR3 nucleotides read TGTGCCAGCAGTCTGTTGAGAGAGACCCAGTACTTC.

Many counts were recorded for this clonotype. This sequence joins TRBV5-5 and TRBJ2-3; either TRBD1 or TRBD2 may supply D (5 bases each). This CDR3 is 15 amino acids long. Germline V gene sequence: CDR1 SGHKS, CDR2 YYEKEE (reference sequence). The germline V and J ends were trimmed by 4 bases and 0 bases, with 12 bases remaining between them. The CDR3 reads CASSPGTQSTDTQYF. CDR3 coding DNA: TGTGCCAGCAGCCCCGGGACGCAGAGCACAGATACGCAGTATTTT.

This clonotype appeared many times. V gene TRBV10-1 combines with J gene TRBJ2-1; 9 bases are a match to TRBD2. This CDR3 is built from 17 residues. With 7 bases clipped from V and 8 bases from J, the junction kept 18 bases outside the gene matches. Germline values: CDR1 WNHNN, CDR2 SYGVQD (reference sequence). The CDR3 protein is CASNRGVAGVLGDEQFF. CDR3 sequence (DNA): TGCGCCAGCAACCGGGGGGTAGCGGGAGTGTTGGGCGATGAGCAGTTCTTC.

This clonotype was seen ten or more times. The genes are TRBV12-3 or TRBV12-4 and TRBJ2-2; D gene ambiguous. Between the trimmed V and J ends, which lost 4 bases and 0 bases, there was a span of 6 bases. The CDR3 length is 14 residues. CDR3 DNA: TGTGCCAGCAGTTCCAACGCGAACACCGGGGAGCTGTTTTTT. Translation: CASSSNANTGELFF.

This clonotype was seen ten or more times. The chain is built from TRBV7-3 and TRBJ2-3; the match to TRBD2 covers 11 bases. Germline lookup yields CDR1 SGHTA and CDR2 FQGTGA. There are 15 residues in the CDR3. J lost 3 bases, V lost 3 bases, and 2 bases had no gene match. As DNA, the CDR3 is TGTGCCAGCAGCTTTACTAGCGGGAGTACAGATACGCAGTATTTT. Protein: CASSFTSGSTDTQYF.